This T cell receptor beta chain was recovered during a study of PD-L1 blockade in urothelial cancer. In the study overall: Study patients had been treated with 0 to 3 previous chemotherapy regimens. Samples of blood were analyzed 3 weeks (second dose) and 6 weeks after treatment start.

Time point denoted: pretreatment peripheral blood. CDR3 length: 15 amino acids. The V gene end was trimmed by 0 bases and the J gene end by 3 bases; junction bases not matched to a gene: 4. The germline CDR1 and CDR2 sequences are SGHNT and YYREEE (reference sequence). Study-level results: Durable-benefit patients showed greater tumor-associated blood clone expansion at 3 weeks. Clonality of blood TCR below the median before treatment predicted better survival.

With respect to this clone: Its antigen is not identified.

Using immunoSEQ multiplex PCR, the repertoire was profiled, and TCRdb retains in-frame clones only, with some absent. The sample lists more than 90,000 clones, more than 75% occurring once. This chain connects TRBV5-4 to TRBJ2-7; 9 bases match TRBD1. The clonotype originates from a man between 60 and 75 years old with urothelial cancer. Sequences were derived from PBMCs, sampled around atezolizumab (anti-PD-L1) treatment. The chain's CDR3 is CASSLATGGSYEQYF. The CDR3 nucleotides read TGTGCCAGCAGCTTGGCGACAGGGGGTAGCTACGAGCAGTACTTC.